The 20 T cell receptor beta chains below come from one sample, sequenced in a study of blood T cell repertoires in COVID-19 (dated by TCRdb to the early 2020s). To prepare the library, the immunoSEQ multiplex PCR assay was applied. In its TCRdb copy, this immuneACCESS table keeps in-frame sequences only and misses some clones. Where compared with another copy, unresolved V genes explain less than half of these, and the others have no known cause. The sample profile shows 250,000 to 300,000 clones; approximately 89% of them were found once. The ten largest clones take up 4% to 5% of the sample. The sequenced material came from peripheral blood. The receptors come from a woman between 40 and 50 years old who had recovered from COVID-19.

This chain uses TRBV11-3 with TRBJ2-5, with a tentative D call TRBD2 (6 bases). The CDR3 is 18 residues long. The germline V gene encodes CDR1 SGHNT and CDR2 YENEEA. Trimming stripped 1 base from V and 3 bases from J, with 21 bases between. This CDR3 is CASSLGRGAGWGKETQYF. CDR3 coding DNA: TGTGCCAGCAGCTTAGGGAGGGGAGCGGGCTGGGGGAAAGAGACCCAGTACTTC.

This clone has a single count. The chain combines TRBV10-3 with TRBJ2-3; 9 nucleotides agree with TRBD2. Losses at the gene ends were 7 bases for V and 4 bases for J; bases not matched to a gene: 3. The CDR3 is 13 residues long. CDR1 is ENHRY, CDR2 SYGVKD, per germline. The DNA of the CDR3 is TGTGCCATCAATGCGGGGGGGGCAGATACGCAGTATTTT. It yields the protein CAINAGGADTQYF.

The genes are TRBV10-3 and TRBJ2-7; weak D call: TRBD1 (6 bases). Germline assignment: CDR1 ENHRY and CDR2 SYGVKD. Between the trimmed V and J ends, which lost 6 bases and 0 bases, there was a span of 18 bases. The CDR3 runs to 16 residues. CDR3 amino acids: CAISKDRDTISYEQYV. CDR3 sequence (DNA): TGTGCCATCAGCAAAGACCGGGACACCATCTCCTACGAGCAGTACGTC.

CDR3 protein: CASSRPGTEYEQYV. CDR3 DNA: TGTGCCAGCAGCCGGCCCGGGACAGAATACGAGCAGTACGTC. J is TRBJ2-7 and V is TRBV5-6, with 7 bases matching TRBD1. This CDR3 has 14 amino acids. The V segment lost 4 bases and the J segment 4 bases; nucleotides outside the gene matches: 8. Looked up from germline, CDR1 is SGHDT and CDR2 is YYEEEE.

The chain links TRBV27 to TRBJ2-5, with 11 nucleotides matching TRBD2. Trimming cost V 7 bases and J 2 bases; bases outside gene matches: 9. The CDR3 runs 16 residues. Looked up from germline, CDR1 is MNHEY and CDR2 is SMNVEV (reference sequence). The CDR3 protein is CASKAWTSGLQETQYF. In nucleotides, the CDR3 is TGTGCCAGCAAAGCTTGGACTAGCGGGCTTCAAGAGACCCAGTACTTC.

The rearrangement links TRBV6-4 to TRBJ1-4; the D gene is possibly TRBD1 (6 bases). Between the trimmed V and J ends, which lost 3 bases and 0 bases, there was a span of 8 bases. Per germline, CDR1 MRHNA and CDR2 SNTAGT. This CDR3 is built from 15 residues. The CDR3 sequence is CASSETGSTNEKLFF. The CDR3 nucleotides are TGTGCCAGCAGTGAAACAGGGTCAACTAATGAAAAACTGTTTTTT.

This clone was detected only once. The chain links TRBV28 to TRBJ1-2, with a weak D call TRBD1 (6 bases). V lost 8 bases, J lost 6 bases, and 22 bases lay in between. The CDR3 has 15 residues. Germline CDR1 MDHEN, CDR2 SYDVKM. The CDR3 nucleotides read TGTGCCAGCGACGACCCTCAGGGGCGGCTCAATGGCTACACCTTC. Translating gives CASDDPQGRLNGYTF.

The rearrangement joins TRBV5-6 to TRBJ2-1, with D unclear. The germline V gene has CDR1 SGHDT and CDR2 YYEEEE. V lost 6 bases, J lost 3 bases, and 7 bases lay in between. This CDR3 is built from 12 residues. CDR3 protein: CASTANYNEQFF. CDR3 nucleotides: TGTGCCAGCACCGCTAACTACAATGAGCAGTTCTTC.

The genes are TRBV5-4 and TRBJ2-3, with D possibly TRBD1 on 6 matching bases. The CDR3 totals 15 residues. Germline-derived CDR1 and CDR2 are SGHNT and YYREEE (reference sequence). V was trimmed by 0 bases and J by 2 bases, leaving 10 bases between them. This chain's CDR3 is CASSLDRALTDTQYF. CDR3 DNA sequence: TGTGCCAGCAGCTTGGACAGGGCCCTCACAGATACGCAGTATTTT.

This clone was counted between two and nine times. This chain uses TRBV11-2 with TRBJ2-7; D gene uncertain. Germline V CDR1 and CDR2: SGHAT, FQNNGV. This CDR3 has 13 amino acids. V was pared by 0 bases and J by 4 bases, with 7 bases between. CDR3 nucleotide sequence: TGTGCCAGCAGCTTAGATCCTCGGTACGAGCAGTACGTC. It yields the protein CASSLDPRYEQYV.

The count of this clone is one. The gene calls are TRBV19 and TRBJ2-1; 7 bases map to TRBD2. The CDR3 has 15 residues. Trimming at V came to 5 bases and at J to 1 base, leaving 5 bases not matched to a gene. Germline lookup yields CDR1 LNHDA and CDR2 SQIVND (reference sequence). This chain's CDR3 is CASSGPSGSYNEQFF. CDR3 DNA sequence: TGTGCCAGTAGTGGGCCTAGCGGATCCTACAATGAGCAGTTCTTC.

This clone appeared once. J is TRBJ2-7 and V is TRBV5-1; 8 bases fit TRBD2. The CDR3 contains 14 residues. In germline, CDR1 is SGHRS, CDR2 YFSETQ. The V gene end was trimmed by 0 bases and the J gene end by 6 bases; junction bases not matched to a gene: 5. The CDR3 DNA reads TGCGCCAGCAGCTTGGTCGGGGGGGCCGCCGAGCAGTACTTC. Its protein product is CASSLVGGAAEQYF.

The chain's CDR3 is CASKGQGVPGELFF. Written as DNA, the CDR3 is TGTGCCAGTAAGGGACAGGGGGTCCCCGGGGAGCTGTTTTTT. The rearrangement links TRBV19 to TRBJ2-2; 11 bases agree with TRBD1. The ends lost 7 bases at V and 6 bases at J; junction bases unmatched: 4. The CDR3 is 14 amino acids. Germline assignment: CDR1 LNHDA and CDR2 SQIVND (reference sequence).

The chain recombines TRBV6-5 with TRBJ2-5; a weak D match, TRBD2 (6 bases). This CDR3 spans 14 amino acids. Trimming shortened V by 5 bases and J by 1 base, and 11 bases separated the two germline ends. Germline CDR1 and CDR2: MNHEY and SVGAGI. As DNA, the CDR3 is TGTGCCAGCAGTCGCGCGGAGGGCCAAGAGACCCAGTACTTC. This sequence encodes CASSRAEGQETQYF.

This clone was recorded a few times. This chain uses TRBV30 with TRBJ1-2; D is undetermined. Trimming stripped 2 bases from V and 6 bases from J, with 7 bases between. CDR1 GTSNPN and CDR2 SVGIG come from the germline V gene (reference sequence). The CDR3 sequence is 11 residues long. This CDR3 reads CAWSTENGYTF. CDR3 DNA: TGTGCCTGGAGTACGGAGAATGGCTACACCTTC. Based on the CDR3 plus reference TRBV30 and TRBJ1-2, the full variable domain is SQTIHQWPATLVQPVGSPLSLECTVEGTSNPNLYWYRQAAGRGLQLLFYSVGIGQISSEVPQNLSASRPQDRQFILSSKKLLLSDSGFYLCAWSTENGYTFGSGTRLTVV.

The chain combines TRBV5-6 with TRBJ2-7; 10 nucleotides agree with TRBD2. The CDR3 totals 17 residues. V dropped 2 bases and J dropped 0; count of bases not matched to a gene: 8. Germline-derived CDR1 and CDR2 are SGHDT and YYEEEE. In DNA, the CDR3 is TGTGCCAGCAGCTTTGCACCTAGCGGGGGTACCTCCTACGAGCAGTACTTC. It is translated as CASSFAPSGGTSYEQYF.

The V gene is TRBV19, the J gene TRBJ2-6, with 7 nucleotides matching TRBD1. Germline V gene lookup returns CDR1 LNHDA and CDR2 SQIVND (reference sequence). V lost 5 bases, J lost 4 bases, and 5 bases stayed unmatched. The CDR3 runs to 15 residues. CDR3 DNA sequence: TGTGCCAGTAGTCCCCAGGGGGTGGGGGCCAACGTCCTGACTTTC. Its translation is CASSPQGVGANVLTF.

The rearrangement joins TRBV5-6 to TRBJ2-5, with 7 bases lining up with TRBD2. The CDR3 length is 17 residues. Germline CDR1 and CDR2: SGHDT and YYEEEE. V shed 3 bases and J 4 bases; nucleotides not matched to a gene: 15. The CDR3 sequence is CASSSSNEGLPLETQYF. CDR3 sequence (DNA): TGTGCCAGCAGCTCCAGTAACGAGGGACTACCTCTAGAGACCCAGTACTTC.

The DNA for the CDR3 is TGTGCCACCAGCAGAGATCCCACAGGACCGAACACTGAAGCTTTCTTT. Residues: CATSRDPTGPNTEAFF. The J gene is TRBJ1-1, the V gene TRBV15, with D perhaps TRBD1 (5 bases). The CDR3 is made up of 16 amino acids. V was pared by 0 bases and J by 1 base, with 12 bases between. Germline CDR1 LNHNV, CDR2 YYDKDF (reference sequence).

CDR3 sequence: CSATGTGELFF. The CDR3 DNA is TGCAGCGCAACAGGGACCGGGGAGCTGTTTTTT. The V call is TRBV29-1, the J call TRBJ2-2; D perhaps matches TRBD1 (6 bases). Germline CDR1 and CDR2: SQVTM and ANQGSEA. Trimming pared 7 bases from V and 5 bases from J, leaving 8 bases between. The CDR3 spans 11 residues.